In its sample, the clone carrying this T cell receptor beta chain was seen many times. Its specificity is not known. The record originates from a study of T-cell memory formation after mild COVID-19. On the study more broadly: In these data, TCR clusters were largely donor specific.

General observations from the study: Clones contracting across day 15 to 85 had a balanced CD4/CD8 profile; later expanding clones leaned CD4+. Within pre-infection memory, some responding clones were found, suggesting cross-reactive memory joined.

TCRdb processed the 5' RACE reads anew with MiXCR; each CDR3 protein has one entry. The sample holds more than 25,000 distinct CDR3 sequences, 6.5% to 9% seen once. The CDR3 is made up of 14 amino acids. The V gene end was trimmed by 5 bases and the J gene end by 4 bases; junction bases not matched to a gene: 3. The germline CDR1 and CDR2 sequences are KGHSH and LQKENI. The specimen was PBMCs or a T cell subset sorted from them (not recorded which). The TCR sequence derives from an adult woman who had mild COVID-19 (a few samples of this study predate the infection). Cell type and time point are not known. The V gene is TRBV18, the J gene TRBJ2-7, with TRBD2 identical over 12 bases. CDR3 loop: CASSSTSGSYEQYF. DNA of the CDR3: TGTGCCAGCTCATCGACTAGCGGGAGTTACGAGCAGTACTTC.